These 4 T cell receptor beta chains were all obtained from the same sample, sequenced in a study of early T cells in non-severe SARS-CoV-2 infection. MiXCR, run by TCRdb on the 5' RACE reads, gives a single entry per CDR3 protein. In the table there are around 60,000 distinct CDR3 sequences, 9.5% to 15% of which are singletons. Sample: whole blood. These TCRs come from an adult who was a healthcare worker with PCR-confirmed SARS-CoV-2 infection or an uninfected control (not recorded which).

The CDR3 coding sequence is TGTGCCAGCAGTTACTTCCTGGGGGGAGGGGGTACCTACGAGCAGTACTTC. As protein: CASSYFLGGGGTYEQYF. The chain is built from TRBV6-6 and TRBJ2-7; tentatively, D is TRBD2 (7 bases). Germline CDR1 MNHNY, CDR2 SVGAGI (reference sequence). V lost 1 base and J lost 2, with 18 bases in between. The CDR3 is 17 amino acids.

The sample holds many counts of this clonotype. The rearrangement links TRBV6-2 or TRBV6-3 to TRBJ2-1; no clear D gene. The CDR3 runs 15 residues. V lost 8 bases and J lost 3, with 17 bases in between. Per germline, CDR1 MNHEY and CDR2 SVGEGT. Here the CDR3 DNA reads TGTGCCAGCTATAAGGACGGGTTAAGCTACAATGAGCAGTTCTTC. This encodes CASYKDGLSYNEQFF.

This clonotype was counted between two and nine times. The chain is built from TRBV10-3 and TRBJ1-1; 9 nucleotides line up with TRBD1. Germline CDR1 reads ENHRY; CDR2 reads SYGVKD. The CDR3 has 14 residues. Germline trimming cut 2 bases from V and 6 bases from J; bases unmatched to any gene: 4. CDR3 DNA: TGTGCCATCAGTGAGGGACAGGGGCACCCTGAAGCTTTCTTT. Its translation is CAISEGQGHPEAFF.

This clonotype was found a few times. The rearrangement joins TRBV20-1 to TRBJ2-3, with 13 bases matching TRBD2. V lost 2 bases, J lost 4 bases, and 3 bases stayed unmatched. Germline lookup yields CDR1 DFQATT and CDR2 SNEGSKA (reference sequence). The length of the CDR3 is 15 residues. CDR3 DNA sequence: TGCAGTGCTAGATGGACTAGCGGGAGAGCAGATACGCAGTATTTT. It specifies CSARWTSGRADTQYF.